The 10 T cell receptor beta chains reported below all come from one sample, sequenced in a study of T cells in Graves' hyperthyroidism and ophthalmopathy. Amplification targeted TCR beta CDR3 regions from RNA transcripts. The TCR CDR3 first-round RT-PCR relied on the HTBI primer set. MiXCR, applied by TCRdb to the multiplex PCR reads, yields one record per CDR3 protein. This table holds more than 500,000 distinct CDR3 sequences, 15% to 20% found once. The sample taken for sequencing was blood. These receptors all come from a woman aged 30 to 39 with Graves' hyperthyroidism.

This clonotype was recorded at least ten times. This chain links TRBV28 with TRBJ2-7; 9 bases are a match to TRBD1. This CDR3 is built from 16 residues. The V gene end was trimmed by 5 bases and the J gene end by 3 bases; junction bases not matched to a gene: 11. Germline CDR1 is MDHEN and CDR2 is SYDVKM. The CDR3, as DNA: TGTGCCAGCAGTCCAGAAACAGGGGGCTTGGTCTACGAGCAGTACTTC. It translates to CASSPETGGLVYEQYF.

This clonotype was observed a handful of times. The rearrangement links TRBV12-3 or TRBV12-4 to TRBJ1-2, with D unresolved. Trimming pared 2 bases from V and 6 bases from J, leaving 16 bases between. CDR3 length equals 15 residues. DNA of the CDR3: TGTGCCAGCAGTTTACGTCGGGCCACCTTGGATGGCTACACCTTC. Translation gives CASSLRRATLDGYTF.

This clonotype was seen a handful of times. The gene calls are TRBV19 and TRBJ1-4; 10 positions match TRBD1. After removal of 8 bases from V and 6 bases from J, the junction contained 9 bases not matched to a gene. Looked up from germline, CDR1 is LNHDA and CDR2 is SQIVND (reference sequence). This CDR3 comprises 15 residues. CDR3 protein: CASSWADRGYEKLFF. The CDR3 DNA reads as TGTGCCAGTTCGTGGGCGGACAGGGGGTATGAAAAACTGTTTTTT.

This clonotype was seen ten or more times. The rearrangement joins TRBV7-9 to TRBJ2-5; D is unclear. The germline V gene encodes CDR1 SEHNR and CDR2 FQNEAQ (reference sequence). V was shortened by 0 bases and J by 0 bases, with 5 bases between the two germline ends. This CDR3 spans 14 amino acids. The CDR3 DNA reads as TGTGCCAGCAGCTTAGCGGTGAACCAAGAGACCCAGTACTTC. This codes for CASSLAVNQETQYF.

The CDR3 spells CASSFQAGGPLNTQYF. DNA for the CDR3: TGTGCCAGCAGTTTTCAGGCGGGAGGGCCGTTGAATACGCAGTATTTT. The chain carries TRBV28 and TRBJ2-3, with 9 bases fitting TRBD2. Germline loops: CDR1 MDHEN, CDR2 SYDVKM. Trimming cost V 3 bases and J 7 bases; bases outside gene matches: 11. The CDR3 loop spans 16 amino acids. The full variable domain, completed using reference TRBV28 and TRBJ2-3, is DVKVTQSSRYLVKRTGEKVFLECVQDMDHENMFWYRQDPGLGLRLIYFSYDVKMKEKGDIPEGYSVSREKKERFSLILESASTNQTSMYLCASSFQAGGPLNTQYFGPGTRLTVL.

This clonotype was detected ten times or more. The chain is built from TRBV28 and TRBJ2-7; 8 bases are shared with TRBD1. J lost 5 bases, V lost 4 bases, and 7 bases had no gene match. The CDR3 sequence is 14 residues long. CDR1 is MDHEN, CDR2 SYDVKM, per germline. The CDR3 DNA reads as TGTGCCAGCAGTTCAACAGGGGGTAGTCACGAGCAGTACTTC. Its protein product is CASSSTGGSHEQYF.

This clonotype was counted ten times or more. The genes are TRBV3-1 and TRBJ2-7, with TRBD2 matching over 15 bases. The V gene end was trimmed by 4 bases and the J gene end by 2 bases; junction bases not matched to a gene: 3. Per the germline V gene, CDR1 is LGHDT and CDR2 is YNNKEL (reference sequence). The CDR3 is 16 amino acids. CDR3 sequence reads: CASSPGTSGRTYEQYF. DNA of the CDR3: TGTGCCAGCAGCCCCGGGACTAGCGGGAGGACCTACGAGCAGTACTTC.

This clonotype was counted a few times. This chain links TRBV20-1 with TRBJ2-1; the D gene is possibly TRBD2 (5 bases). The CDR3 extends over 13 amino acids. The germline gives CDR1 DFQATT, CDR2 SNEGSKA (reference sequence). Trimming cost V 0 bases and J 12 bases, with 15 bases left between them. DNA of the CDR3: TGCAGTGCTAGAGACGGGATGCTCGGGGTGCAGTTCTTC. Residues: CSARDGMLGVQFF.

Many counts were recorded for this clonotype. This rearrangement joins TRBV3-1 to TRBJ1-2, with 8 positions matching TRBD1. This CDR3 comprises 15 residues. Germline-derived CDR1 and CDR2 are LGHDT and YNNKEL (reference sequence). Germline trimming cut 4 bases from V and 10 bases from J; bases unmatched to any gene: 14. The CDR3 sequence: CASSRGFGQGAVYTF. CDR3 sequence (DNA): TGTGCCAGCAGCCGGGGATTCGGACAGGGAGCAGTCTACACCTTC. Variable domain in full (rest from reference TRBV3-1 and TRBJ1-2): DTAVSQTPKYLVTQMGNDKSIKCEQNLGHDTMYWYKQDSKKFLKIMFSYNNKELIINETVPNRFSPKSPDKAHLNLHINSLELGDSAVYFCASSRGFGQGAVYTFGSGTRLTVV.

This clonotype has ten or more counts. The chain employs TRBV30 and TRBJ2-1; 10 bases are a match to TRBD1. The V gene's germline CDR1 is GTSNPN and CDR2 SVGIG (reference sequence). J lost 2 bases, V lost 5 bases, and 6 bases had no gene match. The CDR3 loop spans 15 amino acids. The DNA of the CDR3 is TGTGCCTGGGCAACCGGGACAGGGGCCTACAATGAGCAGTTCTTC. Its translation is CAWATGTGAYNEQFF. Combining the CDR3 with reference TRBV30 and TRBJ2-1 gives the whole variable domain SQTIHQWPATLVQPVGSPLSLECTVEGTSNPNLYWYRQAAGRGLQLLFYSVGIGQISSEVPQNLSASRPQDRQFILSSKKLLLSDSGFYLCAWATGTGAYNEQFFGPGTRLTVL.